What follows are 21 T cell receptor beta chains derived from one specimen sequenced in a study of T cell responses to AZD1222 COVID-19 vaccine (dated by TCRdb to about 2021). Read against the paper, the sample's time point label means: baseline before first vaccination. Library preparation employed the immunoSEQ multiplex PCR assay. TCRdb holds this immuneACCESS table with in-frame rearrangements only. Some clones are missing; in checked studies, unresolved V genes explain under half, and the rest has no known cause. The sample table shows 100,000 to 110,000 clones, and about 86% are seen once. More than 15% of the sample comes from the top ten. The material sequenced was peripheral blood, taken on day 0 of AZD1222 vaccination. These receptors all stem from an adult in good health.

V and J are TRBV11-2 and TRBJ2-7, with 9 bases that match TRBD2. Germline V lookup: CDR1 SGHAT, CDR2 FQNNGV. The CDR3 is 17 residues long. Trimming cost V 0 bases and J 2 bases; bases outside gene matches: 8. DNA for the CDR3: TGTGCCAGCAGCTTAGAAATTTTCGGCGGGGGGGCCTACGAGCAGTACTTC. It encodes CASSLEIFGGGAYEQYF.

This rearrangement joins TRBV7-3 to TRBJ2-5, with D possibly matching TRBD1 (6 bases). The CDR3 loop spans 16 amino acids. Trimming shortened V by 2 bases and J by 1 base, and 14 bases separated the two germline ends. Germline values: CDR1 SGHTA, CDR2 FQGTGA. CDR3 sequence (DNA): TGTGCCAGCAGCTTACTGGGACAAGCCCCCCAAGAGACCCAGTACTTC. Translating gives CASSLLGQAPQETQYF.

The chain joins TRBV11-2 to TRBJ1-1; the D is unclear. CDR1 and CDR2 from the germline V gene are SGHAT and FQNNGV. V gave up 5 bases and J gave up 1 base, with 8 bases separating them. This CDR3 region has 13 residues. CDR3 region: CASSRPGNTEAFF. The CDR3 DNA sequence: TGTGCCAGCAGCAGACCTGGGAACACTGAAGCTTTCTTT.

CDR3 coding DNA: TGTGCCAGCAGCCATGGAGGCACTAGCGGAGCCTACGAGCAGTACTTC. Protein: CASSHGGTSGAYEQYF. The chain couples TRBV3-1 (or the pseudogene TRBV3-2) to TRBJ2-7; the match to TRBD2 covers 8 bases. The J segment lost 2 bases and the V segment lost 3 bases, leaving 9 bases of the junction unmatched. From germline, CDR1 is LGHDT and CDR2 YNNKEL (reference sequence). This CDR3 spans 16 amino acids.

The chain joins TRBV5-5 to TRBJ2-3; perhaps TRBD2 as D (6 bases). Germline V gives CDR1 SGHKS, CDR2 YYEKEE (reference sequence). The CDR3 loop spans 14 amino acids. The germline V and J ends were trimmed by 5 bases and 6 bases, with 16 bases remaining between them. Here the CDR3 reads CASSIGDGGDTQYF. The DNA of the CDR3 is TGTGCCAGCAGTATCGGGGATGGAGGGGATACGCAGTATTTT.

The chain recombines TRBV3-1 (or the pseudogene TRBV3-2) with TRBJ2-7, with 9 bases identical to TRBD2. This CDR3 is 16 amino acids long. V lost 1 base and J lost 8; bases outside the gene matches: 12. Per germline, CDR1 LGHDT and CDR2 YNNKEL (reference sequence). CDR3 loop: CASSQGLAAIQLKQYF. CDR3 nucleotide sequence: TGTGCCAGCAGCCAAGGACTAGCGGCAATTCAACTTAAGCAGTACTTC.

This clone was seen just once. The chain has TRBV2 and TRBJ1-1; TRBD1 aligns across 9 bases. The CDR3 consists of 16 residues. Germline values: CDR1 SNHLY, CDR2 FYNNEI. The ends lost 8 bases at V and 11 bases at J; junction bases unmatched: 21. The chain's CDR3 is CASLFYAGQGRLGAFF. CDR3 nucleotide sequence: TGTGCCAGCCTTTTTTACGCGGGACAGGGACGGTTGGGTGCTTTCTTT.

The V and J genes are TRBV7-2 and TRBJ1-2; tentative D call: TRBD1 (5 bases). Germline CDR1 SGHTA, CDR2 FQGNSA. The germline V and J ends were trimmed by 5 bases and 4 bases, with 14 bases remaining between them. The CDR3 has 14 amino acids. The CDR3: CASSKDGGPYGYTF. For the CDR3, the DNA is TGTGCCAGCAGCAAAGATGGGGGACCCTATGGCTACACCTTC.

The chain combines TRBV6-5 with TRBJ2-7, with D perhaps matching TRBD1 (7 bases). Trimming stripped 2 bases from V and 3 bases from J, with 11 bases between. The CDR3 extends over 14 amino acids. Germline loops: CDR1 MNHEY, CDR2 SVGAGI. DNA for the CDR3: TGTGCCAGCAGTTACGGGGGGACAGACTACGAGCAGTACTTC. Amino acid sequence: CASSYGGTDYEQYF.

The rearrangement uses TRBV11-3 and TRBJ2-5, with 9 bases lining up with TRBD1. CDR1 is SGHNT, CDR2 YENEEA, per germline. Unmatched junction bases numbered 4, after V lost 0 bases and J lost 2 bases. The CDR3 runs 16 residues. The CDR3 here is CASSLEGQGLQETQYF. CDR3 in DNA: TGTGCCAGCAGCTTAGAGGGACAGGGACTTCAAGAGACCCAGTACTTC.

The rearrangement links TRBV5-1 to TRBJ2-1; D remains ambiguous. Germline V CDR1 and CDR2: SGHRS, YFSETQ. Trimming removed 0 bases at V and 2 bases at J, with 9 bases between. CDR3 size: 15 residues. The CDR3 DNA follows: TGCGCCAGCAGCTTGGGGACCTCCCCCTACAATGAGCAGTTCTTC. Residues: CASSLGTSPYNEQFF.

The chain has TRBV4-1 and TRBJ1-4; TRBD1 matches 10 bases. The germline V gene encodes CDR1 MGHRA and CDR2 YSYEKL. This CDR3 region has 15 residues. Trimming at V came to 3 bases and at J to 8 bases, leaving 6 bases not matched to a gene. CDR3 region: CASSQPRTGGEKLFF. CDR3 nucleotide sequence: TGCGCCAGCAGCCAGCCACGGACAGGGGGAGAAAAACTGTTTTTT.

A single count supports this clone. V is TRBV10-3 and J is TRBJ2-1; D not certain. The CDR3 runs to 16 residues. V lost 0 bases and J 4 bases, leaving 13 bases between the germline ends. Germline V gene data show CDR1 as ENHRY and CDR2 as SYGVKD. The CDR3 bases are TGTGCCATCAGTGAGTCCGGAAACACGGATTACAATGAGCAGTTCTTC. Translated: CAISESGNTDYNEQFF.

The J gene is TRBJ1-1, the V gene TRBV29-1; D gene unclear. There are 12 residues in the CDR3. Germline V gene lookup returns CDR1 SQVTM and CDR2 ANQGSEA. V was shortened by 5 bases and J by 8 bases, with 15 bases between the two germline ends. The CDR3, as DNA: TGCAGCGTTCGGGATGTGGCGATAGAAGCTTTCTTT. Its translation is CSVRDVAIEAFF. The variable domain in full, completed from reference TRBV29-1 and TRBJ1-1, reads SAVISQKPSRDICQRGTSLTIQCQVDSQVTMMFWYRQQPGQSLTLIATANQGSEATYESGFVIDKFPISRPNLTFSTLTVSNMSPEDSSIYLCSVRDVAIEAFFGQGTRLTVV.

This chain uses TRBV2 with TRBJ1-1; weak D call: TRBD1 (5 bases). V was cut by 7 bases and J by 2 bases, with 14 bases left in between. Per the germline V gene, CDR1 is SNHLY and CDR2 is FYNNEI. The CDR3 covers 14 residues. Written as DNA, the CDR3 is TGTGCCAGCAACAACAACCGGGGCAACACTGAAGCTTTCTTT. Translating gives CASNNNRGNTEAFF. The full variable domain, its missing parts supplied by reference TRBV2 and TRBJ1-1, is EPEVTQTPSHQVTQMGQEVILRCVPISNHLYFYWYRQILGQKVEFLVSFYNNEISEKSEIFDDQFSVERPDGSNFTLKIRSTKLEDSAMYFCASNNNRGNTEAFFGQGTRLTVV.

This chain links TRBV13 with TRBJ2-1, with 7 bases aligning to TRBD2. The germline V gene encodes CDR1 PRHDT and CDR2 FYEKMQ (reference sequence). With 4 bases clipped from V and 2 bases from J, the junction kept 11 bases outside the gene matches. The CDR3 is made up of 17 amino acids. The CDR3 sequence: CASSSKTSWGAYNEQFF. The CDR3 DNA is TGTGCCAGCAGCTCAAAGACTAGCTGGGGAGCCTACAATGAGCAGTTCTTC. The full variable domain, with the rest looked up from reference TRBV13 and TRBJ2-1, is AAGVIQSPRHLIKEKRETATLKCYPIPRHDTVYWYQQGPGQDPQFLISFYEKMQSDKGSIPDRFSAQQFSDYHSELNMSSLELGDSALYFCASSSKTSWGAYNEQFFGPGTRLTVL.

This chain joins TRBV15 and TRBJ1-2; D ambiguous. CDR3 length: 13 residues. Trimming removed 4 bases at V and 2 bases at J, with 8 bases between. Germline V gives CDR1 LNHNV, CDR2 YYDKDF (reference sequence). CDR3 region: CATSTTANYGYTF. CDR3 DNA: TGTGCCACCAGCACCACGGCAAACTATGGCTACACCTTC.

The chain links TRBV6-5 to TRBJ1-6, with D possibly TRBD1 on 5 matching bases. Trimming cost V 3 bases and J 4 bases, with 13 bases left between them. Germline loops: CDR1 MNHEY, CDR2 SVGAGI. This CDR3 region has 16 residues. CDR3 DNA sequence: TGTGCCAGCAGTTATTACCGACAGACTTATAATTCACCCCTCCACTTT. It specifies CASSYYRQTYNSPLHF.

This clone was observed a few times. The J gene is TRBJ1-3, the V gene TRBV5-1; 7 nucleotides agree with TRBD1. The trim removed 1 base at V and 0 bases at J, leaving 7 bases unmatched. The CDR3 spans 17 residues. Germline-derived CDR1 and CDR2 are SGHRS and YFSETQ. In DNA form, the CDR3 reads TGCGCCAGCAGCTTGCAAGGACAGGCTAGCTCTGGAAACACCATATATTTT. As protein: CASSLQGQASSGNTIYF.

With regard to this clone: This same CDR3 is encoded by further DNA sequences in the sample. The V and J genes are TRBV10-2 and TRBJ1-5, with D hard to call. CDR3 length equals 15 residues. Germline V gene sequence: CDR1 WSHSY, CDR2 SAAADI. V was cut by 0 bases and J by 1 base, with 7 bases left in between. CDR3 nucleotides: TGCGCCAGCAGTGAGTCTGGAGGAAGCAATCAGCCCCAGCATTTT. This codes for CASSESGGSNQPQHF.

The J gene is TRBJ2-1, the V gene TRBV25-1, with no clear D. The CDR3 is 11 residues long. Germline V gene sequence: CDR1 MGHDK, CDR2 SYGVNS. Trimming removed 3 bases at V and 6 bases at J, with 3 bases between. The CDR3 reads CASSEVNEQFF. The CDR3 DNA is TGTGCCAGCAGTGAGGTCAATGAGCAGTTCTTC.